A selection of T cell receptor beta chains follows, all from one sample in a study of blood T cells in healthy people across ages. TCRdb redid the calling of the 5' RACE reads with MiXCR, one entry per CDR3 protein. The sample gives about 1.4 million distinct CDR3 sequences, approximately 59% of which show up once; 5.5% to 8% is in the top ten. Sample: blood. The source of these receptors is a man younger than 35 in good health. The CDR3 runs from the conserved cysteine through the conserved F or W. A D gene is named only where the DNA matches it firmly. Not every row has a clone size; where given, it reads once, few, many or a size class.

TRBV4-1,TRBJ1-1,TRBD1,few,CASSQQGAEAFF,TGTGCCAGCAGTCAACAGGGGGCTGAAGCTTTCTTT
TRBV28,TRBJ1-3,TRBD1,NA,CASSPQRGQGNTIYF,TGTGCCAGCAGTCCCCAAAGGGGGCAAGGAAACACCATATATTTT
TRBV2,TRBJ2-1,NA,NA,CASRRTENPNEQFF,TGTGCCAGCAGGCGAACAGAAAACCCAAATGAGCAGTTCTTC
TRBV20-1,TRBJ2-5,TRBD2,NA,CSAPSGRAGETQYF,TGCAGTGCCCCTAGCGGGAGGGCCGGGGAGACCCAGTACTTC
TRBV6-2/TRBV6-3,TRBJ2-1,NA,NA,CASTDAYIGNEQFF,TGTGCCAGCACTGATGCCTATATAGGCAATGAGCAGTTCTTC
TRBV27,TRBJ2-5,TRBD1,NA,CASSVLGTGDETQYF,TGTGCCAGCAGTGTTCTAGGGACAGGGGATGAGACCCAGTACTTC
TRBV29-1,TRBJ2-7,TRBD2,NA,CSVGGGWRAGLPSYEQYF,TGCAGCGTTGGGGGGGGGTGGAGAGCGGGACTCCCTTCCTACGAGCAGTACTTC
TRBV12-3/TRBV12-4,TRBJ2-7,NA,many,CASSEGGEQYF,TGTGCCAGCAGTGAAGGGGGCGAGCAGTACTTC
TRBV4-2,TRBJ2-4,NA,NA,CASSQDREAGGSGKNIQYF,TGTGCCAGCAGCCAAGATCGGGAAGCAGGAGGGTCAGGCAAAAACATTCAGTACTTC
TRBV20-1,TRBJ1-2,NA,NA,CSAALDSGYTF,TGCAGTGCTGCCCTAGACAGTGGCTACACCTTC
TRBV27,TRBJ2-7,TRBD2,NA,CASSPKASGGAYVYEQYF,TGTGCCAGCAGTCCCAAGGCTAGCGGGGGGGCGTATGTCTACGAGCAGTACTTC
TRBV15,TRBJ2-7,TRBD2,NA,CATSGGLAGTYEQYF,TGTGCCACCAGCGGGGGACTAGCGGGAACCTACGAGCAGTACTTC
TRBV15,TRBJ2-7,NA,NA,CATSRENGVSEQYF,TGTGCCACCAGCAGAGAAAACGGGGTTAGCGAGCAGTACTTC
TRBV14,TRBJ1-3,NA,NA,CASSQGTVSGNTIYF,TGTGCCAGCAGCCAAGGGACAGTCTCTGGAAACACCATATATTTT
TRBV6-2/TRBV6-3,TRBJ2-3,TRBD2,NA,CASSYPPLAGERTDTQYF,TGTGCCAGCAGTTACCCACCCCTAGCGGGGGAACGCACAGATACGCAGTATTTT
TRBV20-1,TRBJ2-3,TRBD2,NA,CSARGGLAGGPRTDTQYF,TGCAGTGCTAGAGGGGGACTAGCGGGGGGGCCACGCACAGATACGCAGTATTTT